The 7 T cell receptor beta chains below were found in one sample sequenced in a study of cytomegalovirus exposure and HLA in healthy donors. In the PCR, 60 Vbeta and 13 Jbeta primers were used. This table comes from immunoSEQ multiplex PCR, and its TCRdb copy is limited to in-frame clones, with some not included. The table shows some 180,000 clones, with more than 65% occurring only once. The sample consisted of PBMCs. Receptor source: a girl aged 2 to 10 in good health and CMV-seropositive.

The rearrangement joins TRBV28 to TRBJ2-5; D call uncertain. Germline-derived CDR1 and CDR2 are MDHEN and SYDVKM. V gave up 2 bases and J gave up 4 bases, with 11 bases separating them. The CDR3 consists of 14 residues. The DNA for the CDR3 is TGTGCCAGCAGTTTAGTTTCGACACGAGAGACCCAGTACTTC. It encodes CASSLVSTRETQYF.

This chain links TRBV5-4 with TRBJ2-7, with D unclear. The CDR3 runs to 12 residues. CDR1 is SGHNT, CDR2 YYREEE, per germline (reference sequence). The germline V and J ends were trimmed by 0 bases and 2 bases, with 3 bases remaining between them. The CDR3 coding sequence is TGTGCCAGCAGCTTGGATACCTACGAGCAGTACTTC. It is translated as CASSLDTYEQYF.

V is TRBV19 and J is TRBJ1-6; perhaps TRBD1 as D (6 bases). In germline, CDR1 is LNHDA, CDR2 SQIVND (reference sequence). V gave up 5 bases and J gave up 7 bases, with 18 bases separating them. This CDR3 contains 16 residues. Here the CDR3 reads CASSSVGGQSNSPLHF. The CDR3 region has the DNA TGTGCCAGTAGTTCGGTGGGGGGGCAGTCCAATTCACCCCTCCACTTT.

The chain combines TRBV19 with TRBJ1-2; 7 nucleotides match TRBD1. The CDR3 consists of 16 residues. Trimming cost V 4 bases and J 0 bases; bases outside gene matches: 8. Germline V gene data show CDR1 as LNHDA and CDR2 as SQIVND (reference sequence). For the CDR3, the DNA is TGTGCCAGTAGTAACAACCGGGACAGAGCTAACTATGGCTACACCTTC. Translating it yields CASSNNRDRANYGYTF.

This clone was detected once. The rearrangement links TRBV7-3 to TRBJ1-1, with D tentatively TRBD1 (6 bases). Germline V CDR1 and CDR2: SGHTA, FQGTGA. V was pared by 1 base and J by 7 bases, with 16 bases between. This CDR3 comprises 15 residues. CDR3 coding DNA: TGTGCCAGCAGCTTAAAGGGGGGGGCAGGCGTTGAAGCTTTCTTT. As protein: CASSLKGGAGVEAFF.

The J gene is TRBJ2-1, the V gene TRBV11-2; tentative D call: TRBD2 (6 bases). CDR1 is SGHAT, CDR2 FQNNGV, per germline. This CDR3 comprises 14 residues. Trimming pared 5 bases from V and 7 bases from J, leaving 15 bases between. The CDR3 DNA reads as TGTGCCAGCAGCCCCTTAACTAGCTGGAATGAGCAGTTCTTC. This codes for CASSPLTSWNEQFF. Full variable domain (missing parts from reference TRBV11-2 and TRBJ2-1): EAGVAQSPRYKIIEKRQSVAFWCNPISGHATLYWYQQILGQGPKLLIQFQNNGVVDDSQLPKDRFSAERLKGVDSTLKIQPAKLEDSAVYLCASSPLTSWNEQFFGPGTRLTVL.

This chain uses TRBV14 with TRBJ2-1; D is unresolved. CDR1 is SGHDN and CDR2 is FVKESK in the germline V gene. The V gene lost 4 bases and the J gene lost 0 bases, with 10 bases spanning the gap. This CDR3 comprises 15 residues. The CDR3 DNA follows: TGTGCCAGCAGCCCACCGTGGAGCTCCTACAATGAGCAGTTCTTC. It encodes CASSPPWSSYNEQFF.